This TCR beta chain derives from a study of spatial heterogeneity in lung cancer. Study summary: In the raw reads, each unique TCR and UMI combination was present more than ten times on average.

The V gene's germline CDR1 is SGDLS and CDR2 YYNGEE. The V gene lost 2 bases and the J gene lost 0 bases, with 9 bases spanning the gap. CDR3 length: 14 amino acids. This clonotype was counted between two and nine times. Its matching antigen is unknown. TCRdb ran MiXCR on the 5' RACE reads and lists one entry per CDR3 protein. The table includes roughly 15,000 distinct CDR3 sequences, approximately 8.5% detected once. Study-wide results and caveats: The appearance of ubiquitous expanded tumor TCRs in blood was greater at resection than follow-up.

This sample's time point: sample taken at primary tumor resection. Unsorted whole RNA of tumor, nontumor lung or frozen PBMC was sequenced. The donor population consisted of more than 55 patients with untreated, early-stage non-small cell lung cancer. The receptor was isolated from a female donor with early-stage non-small cell lung cancer. The starting material was PBMCs, obtained at surgery. The chain is built from TRBV9 and TRBJ2-7; D remains unclear. The CDR3 DNA sequence: TGTGCCAGCAGCGTCGCGGACCGCTCCTACGAGCAGTACTTC. Its protein is CASSVADRSYEQYF. Full variable domain (missing parts from reference TRBV9 and TRBJ2-7): DSGVTQTPKHLITATGQRVTLRCSPRSGDLSVYWYQQSLDQGLQFLIQYYNGEERAKGNILERFSAQQFPDLHSELNLSSLELGDSALYFCASSVADRSYEQYFGPGTRLTVT.